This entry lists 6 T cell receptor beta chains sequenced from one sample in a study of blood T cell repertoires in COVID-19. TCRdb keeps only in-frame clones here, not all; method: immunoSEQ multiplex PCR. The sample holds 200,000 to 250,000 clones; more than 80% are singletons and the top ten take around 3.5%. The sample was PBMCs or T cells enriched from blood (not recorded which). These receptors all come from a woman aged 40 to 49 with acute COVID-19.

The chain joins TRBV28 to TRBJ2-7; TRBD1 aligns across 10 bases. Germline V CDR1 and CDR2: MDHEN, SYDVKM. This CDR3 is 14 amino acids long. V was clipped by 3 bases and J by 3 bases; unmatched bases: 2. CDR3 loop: CASSLGDRGYEQYV. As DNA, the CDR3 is TGTGCCAGCAGTTTGGGGGACAGGGGCTACGAGCAGTACGTC.

CDR3 coding DNA: TGCAGTGCTAGTAGACCAGCAGGGGGCGCGGGCTATGGCTACACCTTC. Residues: CSASRPAGGAGYGYTF. The rearrangement uses TRBV20-1 and TRBJ1-2, with 8 bases identical to TRBD1. Germline lookup yields CDR1 DFQATT and CDR2 SNEGSKA (reference sequence). V shed 3 bases and J 4 bases; nucleotides not matched to a gene: 13. This CDR3 is built from 16 residues.

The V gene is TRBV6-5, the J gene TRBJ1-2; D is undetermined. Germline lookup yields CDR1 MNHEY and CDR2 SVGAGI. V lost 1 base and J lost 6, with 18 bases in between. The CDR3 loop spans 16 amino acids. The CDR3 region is CASSYLGSRSLNGYTF. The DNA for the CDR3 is TGTGCCAGCAGTTACTTGGGCTCAAGAAGCCTCAATGGCTACACCTTC.

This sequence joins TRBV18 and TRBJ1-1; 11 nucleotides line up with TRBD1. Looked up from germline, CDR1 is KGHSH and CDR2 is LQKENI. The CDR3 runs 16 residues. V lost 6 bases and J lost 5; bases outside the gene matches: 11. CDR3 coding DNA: TGTGCCAGCTCCCCCCCCGGACAGGGGGCTTGGACTGAAGCTTTCTTT. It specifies CASSPPGQGAWTEAFF.

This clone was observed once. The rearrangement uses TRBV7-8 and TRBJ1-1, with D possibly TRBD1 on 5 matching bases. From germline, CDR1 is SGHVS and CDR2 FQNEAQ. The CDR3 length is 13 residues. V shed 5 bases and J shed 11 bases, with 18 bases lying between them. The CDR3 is CASSPNGRGGAFF. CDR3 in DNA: TGTGCCAGCAGCCCGAATGGAAGGGGTGGGGCTTTCTTT.

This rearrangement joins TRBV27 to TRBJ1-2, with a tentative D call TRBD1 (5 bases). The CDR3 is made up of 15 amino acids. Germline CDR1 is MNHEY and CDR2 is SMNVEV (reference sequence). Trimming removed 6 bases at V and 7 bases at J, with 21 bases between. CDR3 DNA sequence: TGTGCCAGCAGCTCCACCAGGCCAAGCCAGGGTGGCTACACCTTC. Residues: CASSSTRPSQGGYTF.